This T cell receptor beta chain was sequenced during a study of T cells after yellow fever vaccination. Study as a whole: SMART-Seq v4 Ultra Low Input handled preparation of low-cell-number fractions. Study observations and caveats: There was a possibility that FACS-sorted repertoires contained abundant clonotypes contaminating from the bulk population.

Germline assignment: CDR1 SGHVS and CDR2 FQNEAQ. The CDR3 has 17 residues. V lost 1 base and J 2 bases, leaving 16 bases between the germline ends. It was through 5'RACE template switching that TCR cDNA was made, with a universal primer site and UMIs added. TCRdb independently ran MiXCR on the 5' RACE reads; one entry per CDR3 protein. The repertoire holds some 54,000 distinct CDR3 sequences, with 6% to 8.5% as singletons. Sequencing used CD8+ T cells not binding an NS4B(214-222) dextramer, sorted from PBMCs, obtained more than 40 days after the first yellow fever vaccination. The chain recombines TRBV7-8 with TRBJ2-3; weak D call: TRBD2 (6 bases). The receptor comes from a man aged 18 to 30 who received the YFV17D yellow fever vaccine. The CDR3 DNA reads as TGTGCCAGCAGCTTAGGTTTCGGGGAGGACCCCACAGATACGCAGTATTTT. It encodes CASSLGFGEDPTDTQYF.